The source of this T cell receptor (beta chain) is a study of beta chain features in type 1 diabetes. Study-wide findings and caveats: For Type 1 diabetes patients, all four CD4+ subsets carried TCRB CDR3s that were moderately but significantly shorter.

The J segment lost 5 bases and the V segment lost 2 bases, leaving 5 bases of the junction unmatched. In germline, CDR1 is SGHTA, CDR2 FQGNSA. CDR3 length: 16 residues. Sorted CD4+ subsets: naive, central memory, regulatory, stem cell-like memory (CD45RO/CCR7/CD25/CD127/CD95/CD27 panel). Sorted populations all exceeded 95% purity. What was sequenced were expressed TCRB transcripts, since all of the isolated RNA had been reverse transcribed. Sequencing used immunoSEQ multiplex PCR; TCRdb keeps in-frame clones, though not all of them. The sample includes roughly 160,000 clones, approximately 8.1% of them seen just once. Turning to this clone: Its antigen is unknown.

The chain is built from TRBV7-2 and TRBJ2-5; 13 bases fit TRBD2. Sequenced material: central memory CD4+ T cells from blood. This clonotype was sampled from a woman in her thirties or forties with type 1 diabetes. DNA of the CDR3: TGTGCCAGCAGCTTAACTAGCGGGGGGGTGGGGGAGACCCAGTACTTC. It encodes CASSLTSGGVGETQYF.